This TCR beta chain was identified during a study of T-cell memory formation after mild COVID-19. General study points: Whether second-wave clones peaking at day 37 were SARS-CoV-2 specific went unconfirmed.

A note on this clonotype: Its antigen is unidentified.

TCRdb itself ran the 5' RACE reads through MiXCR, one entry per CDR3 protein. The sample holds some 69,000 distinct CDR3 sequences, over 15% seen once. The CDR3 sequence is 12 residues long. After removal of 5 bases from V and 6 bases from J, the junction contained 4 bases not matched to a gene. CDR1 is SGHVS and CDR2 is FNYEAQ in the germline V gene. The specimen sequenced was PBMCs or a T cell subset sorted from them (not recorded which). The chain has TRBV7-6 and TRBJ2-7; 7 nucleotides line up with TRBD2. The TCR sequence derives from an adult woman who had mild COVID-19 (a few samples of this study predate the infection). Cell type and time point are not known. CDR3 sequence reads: CASSPGGIEQYF. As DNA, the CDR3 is TGTGCCAGCAGCCCCGGGGGGATCGAGCAGTACTTC.